Each of the 26 T cell receptor beta chains below was sequenced from the same sample in a study of sequential checkpoint blockade in melanoma. Sequencing was performed with immunoSEQ multiplex PCR; in TCRdb, only in-frame clones are kept and a portion is missing. The sample lists fewer than 5,500 clones; around 17% were seen once. Treatment noted: randomized to nivolumab then ipilimumab (arm A) or the reverse (arm B). Specimen: tumor tissue (inferred from file names), collected from a patient given nivolumab and ipilimumab in sequence. Every receptor here comes from a human donor with melanoma.

The V call is TRBV19, the J call TRBJ2-7; 7 positions agree with TRBD1. Germline V gene lookup returns CDR1 LNHDA and CDR2 SQIVND (reference sequence). The CDR3 sequence is 16 residues long. The trim removed 4 bases at V and 4 bases at J, leaving 13 bases unmatched. The CDR3 here is CASSTRDSRAPYEQYF. The CDR3 DNA reads TGTGCCAGTAGTACTCGGGACAGTAGGGCGCCTTACGAGCAGTACTTC.

This clone occurred a few times. The read gets to within 1 residue of the CDR3 end, and the germline J gene fills in the rest. This chain joins TRBV5-3 and TRBJ2-7, with 7 positions matching TRBD1. TRBV5-3 is an ORF; its function is uncertain. The CDR3 sequence is 17 residues long. Trimming removed 0 bases from V and 1 base from J; junction bases left unmatched: 10. CDR3 DNA, as far as it was read: TGTGCCAGAAGCTTGGCCCCTGGGAAGGGGGCATCCTACGAGCAGTAC. This encodes CARSLAPGKGASYEQY. The CDR3 in full is CARSLAPGKGASYEQYF.

The chain uses TRBV18 and TRBJ2-1; D is unclear. The CDR3 runs to 13 residues. Germline V CDR1 and CDR2: KGHSH, LQKENI. Trimming removed 4 bases from V and 4 bases from J, with 8 bases in between. Here the CDR3 reads CASSLQKYNEQFF. The CDR3 DNA reads TGTGCCAGCTCACTACAAAAGTACAATGAGCAGTTCTTC.

The chain employs TRBV30 and TRBJ2-1, with 7 nucleotides matching TRBD2. This CDR3 contains 14 residues. Germline V lookup: CDR1 GTSNPN, CDR2 SVGIG (reference sequence). V was pared by 3 bases and J by 0 bases, with 2 bases of the junction left unmatched. This chain's CDR3 is CAWRSGDSYNEQFF. CDR3 bases: TGTGCCTGGAGAAGCGGGGACTCCTACAATGAGCAGTTCTTC.

The CDR3 spells CASSFAYLTDTQYF. The CDR3 nucleotides read TGCGCCAGCAGCTTCGCTTACCTCACAGATACGCAGTATTTT. The gene calls are TRBV5-1 and TRBJ2-3, with no clear D. V dropped 2 bases and J dropped 2 bases, with 9 bases sitting between them. Germline CDR1 is SGHRS and CDR2 is YFSETQ. This CDR3 spans 14 amino acids.

This clone was counted only a few times. V and J are TRBV28 and TRBJ2-2, with 9 bases lining up with TRBD1. Germline CDR1 and CDR2: MDHEN and SYDVKM. The CDR3 covers 14 residues. V lost 11 bases, J lost 2 bases, and 6 bases stayed unmatched. The CDR3 is CACQTGGNTGELFF. The DNA for the CDR3 is TGTGCCTGCCAGACAGGGGGAAACACCGGGGAGCTGTTTTTT.

J is TRBJ1-6 and V is TRBV9; TRBD1 agrees at 9 bases. This CDR3 is 15 amino acids long. Germline-derived CDR1 and CDR2 are SGDLS and YYNGEE. After removal of 5 bases from V and 9 bases from J, the junction contained 9 bases not matched to a gene. CDR3 sequence: CASSGEQGARSPLHF. As DNA, the CDR3 is TGTGCCAGCAGTGGAGAACAGGGGGCGCGTTCACCCCTCCACTTT.

This clone was found a few times. V is TRBV9 and J is TRBJ2-3, with D perhaps TRBD1 or TRBD2 (5 bases each). The CDR3 is 17 amino acids. Germline CDR1 and CDR2: SGDLS and YYNGEE. Between the trimmed V and J ends, which lost 4 bases and 1 base, there was a span of 19 bases. CDR3 sequence: CASSPQVVGTRTDTQYF. The CDR3 DNA reads TGTGCCAGCAGCCCCCAAGTAGTGGGGACCCGCACAGATACGCAGTATTTT.

This clone was counted a few times. The chain's CDR3 is CASSFMVGTDTQYF. The CDR3 DNA sequence: TGTGCCAGCAGCTTCATGGTGGGCACAGATACGCAGTATTTT. The rearrangement links TRBV7-6 to TRBJ2-3; no definite D call. Trimming removed 3 bases from V and 1 base from J, with 8 bases in between. CDR1 and CDR2 from the germline V gene are SGHVS and FNYEAQ. The CDR3 has 14 amino acids.

By sample fraction, this clone is medium-sized. The sample holds other DNA sequences that translate to the same CDR3. This chain links TRBV19 with TRBJ1-5; D gene ambiguous. This CDR3 comprises 12 residues. The germline gives CDR1 LNHDA, CDR2 SQIVND (reference sequence). The ends were cut back, 6 bases at V and 1 base at J, with 4 bases in the middle. The chain's CDR3 is CASRDSNQPQHF. DNA of the CDR3: TGTGCCAGTAGGGACAGCAATCAGCCCCAGCATTTT.

This clone was seen a few times. CDR3 residues: CASSPPRNNEQFF. The CDR3 coding sequence is TGTGCCAGCTCACCCCCGAGGAACAATGAGCAGTTCTTC. This chain links TRBV18 with TRBJ2-1, with D unclear. The V gene lost 3 bases and the J gene lost 5 bases, with 8 bases spanning the gap. This CDR3 has 13 residues. CDR1 and CDR2 from the germline V gene are KGHSH and LQKENI.

This clone appeared a few times. CDR3 residues: CASKKTGAIMGGYTF. CDR3 nucleotide sequence: TGTGCCAGCAAAAAAACAGGGGCGATAATGGGGGGCTACACCTTC. This chain uses TRBV11-3 with TRBJ1-2, with TRBD1 matching 7 bases. This CDR3 contains 15 residues. V dropped 7 bases and J dropped 8; count of bases not matched to a gene: 16. CDR1 and CDR2 from the germline V gene are SGHNT and YENEEA.

This chain links TRBV10-2 with TRBJ2-5; 9 bases are a match to TRBD1. CDR3 length: 14 residues. The J segment lost 5 bases and the V segment lost 8 bases, leaving 9 bases of the junction unmatched. Germline assignment: CDR1 WSHSY and CDR2 SAAADI. As DNA, the CDR3 is TGCGCCAGCTCTAAACAGGGGGCGGGGGAGACCCAGTACTTC. Its translation is CASSKQGAGETQYF.

The DNA of the CDR3 is TGTGCCTGGAGTGTTGGACAGGGCTCCTACAATGAGCAGTTCTTC. This codes for CAWSVGQGSYNEQFF. The J gene is TRBJ2-1, the V gene TRBV30; 8 bases match TRBD1. The CDR3 has 15 residues. With V trimmed by 0 bases and J by 0 bases, 1 base remained unmatched. Germline loops: CDR1 GTSNPN, CDR2 SVGIG (reference sequence).

The rearrangement uses TRBV19 and TRBJ2-7; TRBD1 matches at 10 bases. With V trimmed by 10 bases and J by 3 bases, 6 bases remained unmatched. Germline CDR1 reads LNHDA; CDR2 reads SQIVND (reference sequence). The CDR3 runs to 13 residues. CDR3 coding DNA: TGTGCCACCAGGGACAGGGGAGACTACGAGCAGTACTTC. It encodes CATRDRGDYEQYF.

This clone has a single count. This chain joins TRBV5-1 and TRBJ1-4, with a possible D match to TRBD1 (5 bases). This CDR3 spans 15 amino acids. Per the germline V gene, CDR1 is SGHRS and CDR2 is YFSETQ. Between the trimmed V and J ends, which lost 3 bases and 7 bases, there was a span of 16 bases. The CDR3: CASSSTGFGGEKLFF. The CDR3 DNA reads TGCGCCAGCAGCTCAACAGGTTTCGGGGGTGAAAAACTGTTTTTT.

With regard to this clone: The same CDR3 is also encoded by other DNA sequences in this sample. The rearrangement uses TRBV5-1 and TRBJ1-1; D remains ambiguous. CDR1 is SGHRS and CDR2 is YFSETQ in the germline V gene. Deletions cut 0 bases from V and 4 bases from J, with 13 bases between. There are 15 residues in the CDR3. CDR3 in amino acids: CASSLGGGTATEAFF. CDR3 nucleotide sequence: TGCGCCAGCAGCTTGGGCGGAGGCACTGCCACTGAAGCTTTCTTT.

The rearrangement links TRBV11-3 to TRBJ1-5; 7 bases are shared with TRBD1. V lost 5 bases to trimming and J lost 9 bases; unmatched junction nucleotides: 13. The CDR3 sequence is 15 residues long. Germline assignment: CDR1 SGHNT and CDR2 YENEEA. Here the CDR3 DNA reads TGTGCCAGCAGCCCTCCAGGACAGGAGATACTGCCCCAGCATTTT. Translation: CASSPPGQEILPQHF.

This clone was counted only a few times. The V call is TRBV18, the J call TRBJ1-1; D possibly corresponds to TRBD1 (6 bases). V was clipped by 3 bases and J by 6 bases, with 26 bases between them. Per the germline V gene, CDR1 is KGHSH and CDR2 is LQKENI. This CDR3 is 18 amino acids long. The CDR3 sequence is CASSPVQGSPTRLSEAFF. The CDR3 DNA reads TGTGCCAGCTCACCTGTCCAGGGGTCCCCTACGAGGCTTTCTGAAGCTTTCTTT.

Only a few counts were recorded for this clone. The rearrangement uses TRBV19 and TRBJ1-5; D unresolved. The germline V gene has CDR1 LNHDA and CDR2 SQIVND (reference sequence). V lost 7 bases to trimming and J lost 7 bases, with 14 bases between them. The CDR3 is 13 residues long. This CDR3 is CASTEGRIQPQHF. CDR3 coding DNA: TGTGCCAGTACCGAGGGCAGGATACAGCCCCAGCATTTT.

This clone was detected only a few times. The chain links TRBV15 to TRBJ2-7; tentative D call: TRBD1 (5 bases). Germline CDR1 LNHNV, CDR2 YYDKDF (reference sequence). The CDR3 consists of 14 residues. Trimming pared 0 bases from V and 4 bases from J, leaving 10 bases between. The CDR3 coding sequence is TGTGCCACCAGCAGAGATGCAGGGTTGTACGAGCAGTACTTC. Its protein product is CATSRDAGLYEQYF.

This clone was seen only a few times. The chain uses TRBV30 and TRBJ1-6; 9 bases are a match to TRBD1. The CDR3 spans 13 residues. CDR1 and CDR2 from the germline V gene are GTSNPN and SVGIG (reference sequence). Trimming cost V 8 bases and J 10 bases; bases outside gene matches: 9. Here the CDR3 DNA reads TGTGCCAGACGGGACAGGGCGGACTCACCCCTCCACTTT. Translated: CARRDRADSPLHF.

The chain has TRBV9 and TRBJ2-7; tentatively, D is TRBD1 or TRBD2 (5 bases each). The germline V and J ends were trimmed by 2 bases and 6 bases, with 12 bases remaining between them. Germline V CDR1 and CDR2: SGDLS, YYNGEE. The CDR3 contains 13 residues. The CDR3 is CASSVGTAGEQYF. CDR3 in DNA: TGTGCCAGCAGCGTGGGGACGGCGGGCGAGCAGTACTTC.

This chain joins TRBV6-8 and TRBJ2-7, with 11 nucleotides matching TRBD1. The ends lost 10 bases at V and 5 bases at J; junction bases unmatched: 13. The CDR3 is made up of 15 amino acids. Germline CDR1 and CDR2: MNHGY and SAAAGT. The CDR3 DNA is TGTGCCATCAGGGGTCCCGGGACAGGGGGTGACGAGCAGTACTTC. Its translation is CAIRGPGTGGDEQYF.

This clone showed up just a few times. This chain joins TRBV19 and TRBJ1-6; TRBD1 might be the D (5 bases). The germline gives CDR1 LNHDA, CDR2 SQIVND (reference sequence). The CDR3 covers 13 residues. V lost 9 bases and J lost 6, with 12 bases in between. Here the CDR3 DNA reads TGTGCCAGCAGGGACCACTTTAATTCACCCCTCCACTTT. Residues: CASRDHFNSPLHF. Looking up the rest from reference TRBV19 and TRBJ1-6 gives the full variable domain: DGGITQSPKYLFRKEGQNVTLSCEQNLNHDAMYWYRQDPGQGLRLIYYSQIVNDFQKGDIAEGYSVSREKKESFPLTVTSAQKNPTAFYLCASRDHFNSPLHFGNGTRLTVT.

V gene TRBV6-8 combines with J gene TRBJ1-5; TRBD1 agrees at 8 bases. Germline CDR1 MNHGY, CDR2 SAAAGT. This CDR3 comprises 17 residues. V shed 10 bases and J 1 base; nucleotides not matched to a gene: 15. CDR3 residues: CATPEPDRGSSNQPQHF. CDR3 nucleotides: TGTGCCACTCCCGAACCCGACAGGGGCTCCAGCAATCAGCCCCAGCATTTT.